The clone carrying this T cell receptor beta chain came up once. This specimen belongs to a study of control samples from healthy donors and cancer patients. Here immunoSEQ multiplex PCR was the method, and the copy in TCRdb shows in-frame clones only, minus some. Of over 150,000 clones detected, around 90% appear once; the ten largest clones hold 2%. CDR1 and CDR2 from the germline V gene are SGDLS and YYNGEE. Trimming cost V 0 bases and J 0 bases, with 9 bases left between them. This CDR3 is built from 15 residues. The sample consisted of blood. V gene TRBV9 combines with J gene TRBJ1-1, with D unclear. This TCR was sampled from a woman aged 40 to 50 in good health. CDR3 residues: CASSVVGGMNTEAFF. Here the CDR3 DNA reads TGTGCCAGCAGCGTAGTTGGAGGAATGAACACTGAAGCTTTCTTT.